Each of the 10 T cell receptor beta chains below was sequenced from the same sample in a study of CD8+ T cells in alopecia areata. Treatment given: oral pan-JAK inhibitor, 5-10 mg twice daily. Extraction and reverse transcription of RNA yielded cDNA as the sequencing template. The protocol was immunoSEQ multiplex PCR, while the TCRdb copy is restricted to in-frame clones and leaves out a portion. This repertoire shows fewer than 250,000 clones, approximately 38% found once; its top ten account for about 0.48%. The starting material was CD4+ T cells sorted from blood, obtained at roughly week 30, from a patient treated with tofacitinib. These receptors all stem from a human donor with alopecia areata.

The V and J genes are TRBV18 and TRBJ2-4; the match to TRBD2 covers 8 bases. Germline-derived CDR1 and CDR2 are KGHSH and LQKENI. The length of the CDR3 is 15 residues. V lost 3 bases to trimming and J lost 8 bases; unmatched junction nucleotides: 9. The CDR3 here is CASSPALSGSDIQYF. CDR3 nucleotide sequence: TGTGCCAGCTCACCCGCTCTCAGCGGGAGTGACATTCAGTACTTC. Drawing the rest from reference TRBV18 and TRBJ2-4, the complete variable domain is NAGVMQNPRHLVRRRGQEARLRCSPMKGHSHVYWYRQLPEEGLKFMVYLQKENIIDESGMPKERFSAEFPKEGPSILRIQQVVRGDSAAYFCASSPALSGSDIQYFGAGTRLSVL.

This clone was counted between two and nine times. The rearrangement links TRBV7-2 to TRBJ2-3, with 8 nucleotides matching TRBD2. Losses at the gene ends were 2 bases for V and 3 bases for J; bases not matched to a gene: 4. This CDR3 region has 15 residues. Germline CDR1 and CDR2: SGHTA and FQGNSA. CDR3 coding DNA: TGTGCCAGCAGCTTAACGGGGGGGCCAACAGATACGCAGTATTTT. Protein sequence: CASSLTGGPTDTQYF.

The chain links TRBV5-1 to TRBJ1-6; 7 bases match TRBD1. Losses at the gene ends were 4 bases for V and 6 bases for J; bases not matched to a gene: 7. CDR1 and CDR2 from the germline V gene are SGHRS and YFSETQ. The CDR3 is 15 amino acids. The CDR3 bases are TGCGCCAGCAGCCCGAAGACAGGGACTAATTCACCCCTCCACTTT. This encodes CASSPKTGTNSPLHF.

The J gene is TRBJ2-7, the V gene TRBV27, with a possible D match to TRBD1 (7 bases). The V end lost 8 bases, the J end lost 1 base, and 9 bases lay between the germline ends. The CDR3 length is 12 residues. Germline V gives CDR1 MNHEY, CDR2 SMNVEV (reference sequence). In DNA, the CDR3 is TGTGCCAGCTCAGGGGGGTCCTACGAGCAGTACTTC. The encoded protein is CASSGGSYEQYF.

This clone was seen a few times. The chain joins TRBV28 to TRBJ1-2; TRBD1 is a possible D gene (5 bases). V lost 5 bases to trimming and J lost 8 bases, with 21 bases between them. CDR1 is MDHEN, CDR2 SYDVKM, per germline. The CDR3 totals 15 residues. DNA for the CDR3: TGTGCCAGCAGTATGGCAGGGAGCGGACCGGTAGGCTACACCTTC. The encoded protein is CASSMAGSGPVGYTF.

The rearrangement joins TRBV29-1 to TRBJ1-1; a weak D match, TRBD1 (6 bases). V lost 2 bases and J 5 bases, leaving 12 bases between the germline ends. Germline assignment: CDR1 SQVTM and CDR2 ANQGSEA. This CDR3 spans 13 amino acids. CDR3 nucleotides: TGCAGCGTTGAATACAGGGTTGATACTGAAGCTTTCTTT. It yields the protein CSVEYRVDTEAFF. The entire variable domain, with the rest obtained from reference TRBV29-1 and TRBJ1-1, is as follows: SAVISQKPSRDICQRGTSLTIQCQVDSQVTMMFWYRQQPGQSLTLIATANQGSEATYESGFVIDKFPISRPNLTFSTLTVSNMSPEDSSIYLCSVEYRVDTEAFFGQGTRLTVV.

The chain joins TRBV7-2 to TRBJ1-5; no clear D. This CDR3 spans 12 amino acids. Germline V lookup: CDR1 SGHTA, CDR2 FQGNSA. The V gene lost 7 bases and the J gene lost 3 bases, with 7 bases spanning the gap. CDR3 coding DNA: TGTGCCAGCACCTTTCCCAATCAGCCCCAGCATTTT. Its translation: CASTFPNQPQHF.

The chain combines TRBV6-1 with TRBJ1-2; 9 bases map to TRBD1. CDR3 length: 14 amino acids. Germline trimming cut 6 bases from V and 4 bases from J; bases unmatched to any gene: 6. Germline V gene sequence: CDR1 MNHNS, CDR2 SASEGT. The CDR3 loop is CASRQGARSYGYTF. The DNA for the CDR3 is TGTGCCAGCAGACAGGGGGCGCGGAGCTATGGCTACACCTTC.

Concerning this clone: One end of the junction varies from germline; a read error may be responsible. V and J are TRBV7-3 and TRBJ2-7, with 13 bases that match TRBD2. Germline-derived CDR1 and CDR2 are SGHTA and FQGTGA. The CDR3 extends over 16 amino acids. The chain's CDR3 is CASSQPGLAGSHEQYF. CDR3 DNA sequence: TGCGCCAGCAGCCAACCGGGACTAGCGGGGTCCCACGAGCAGTACTTC. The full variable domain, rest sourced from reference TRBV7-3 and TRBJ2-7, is GAGVSQTPSNKVTEKGKYVELRCDPISGHTALYWYRQSLGQGPEFLIYFQGTGAADDSGLPNDRFFAVRPEGSVSTLKIQRTERGDSAVYLCASSQPGLAGSHEQYFGPGTRLTVT.

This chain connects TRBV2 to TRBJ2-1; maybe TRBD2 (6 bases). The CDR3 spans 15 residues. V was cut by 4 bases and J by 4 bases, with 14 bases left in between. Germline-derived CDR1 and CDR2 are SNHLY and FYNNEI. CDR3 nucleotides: TGTGCCAGCAGTGGGGGGGAGCGCAGGTACAATGAGCAGTTCTTC. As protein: CASSGGERRYNEQFF.